This T cell receptor beta chain was recovered during a study of T-cell reconstitution after alpha-beta-depleted transplantation in children. Researchers prepared the TCRbeta library using unique molecular identifiers, the study reports. TCRdb passed the PCR reads through MiXCR, listing each CDR3 protein once. Among more than 550,000 distinct CDR3 sequences listed, roughly a tenth were seen once. CDR3 length: 13 residues. Per germline, CDR1 DFQATT and CDR2 SNEGSKA (reference sequence). The table lists this clonotype with a few counts. The TCR sequence derives from a human donor who donated a stem cell graft to a child with acute myeloid leukemia. The sequenced sample was PBMCs from the stem cell graft donor, obtained from the stem cell graft. This chain connects TRBV20-1 to TRBJ2-2; 11 nucleotides align to TRBD2. CDR3 residues: CTVAGGPTGELFF. CDR3 nucleotides: TGCACTGTAGCGGGAGGGCCAACCGGGGAGCTGTTTTTT.